This T cell receptor (beta chain) is from a study of vaccination effects on CD4 cells after COVID-19. This clone appeared a few times. Antigen unknown. Here immunoSEQ multiplex PCR was the method, and the copy in TCRdb shows in-frame clones only, minus some. This table has some 61,000 clones, around four fifths appearing once. Viral peptide pool expansion of antigen-specific CD4+ T cells preceded sequencing in the ViraFEST assay. Investigators separated out CD4+ T cells once approximately 10 days of culture had passed. Either the mRNA-1273 or the BNT162b2 vaccine was given to participants as two doses. Some 2.2 million PBMC per well were cultured with 7.5 to 10 IU/ml IL-2 and roughly 9.9 ug/ml peptides. After removal of 3 bases from V and 5 bases from J, the junction contained 3 bases not matched to a gene. Looked up from germline, CDR1 is SGHNT and CDR2 is YYREEE (reference sequence). The CDR3 is made up of 14 amino acids.

This TCR was recovered from a human donor who received a COVID-19 vaccine. The chain has TRBV5-4 and TRBJ2-2; 8 positions match TRBD2. The input for sequencing was CD4+ T cells from PBMCs cultured with HCoV-OC43 spike peptides, taken after COVID-19 vaccination. The subset was: HCoV-OC43 spike overlapping peptide pool stimulation. CDR3 DNA: TGTGCCAGCAGCTGGGCTAGCGGGACCGGGGAGCTGTTTTTT. It specifies CASSWASGTGELFF.